Here is one TCR beta chain with its context. Alongside a J-beta primer mix, a sample-barcoded 5' primer served in a second PCR lasting about 7 to 12 cycles. Every sample returned 2.5 million or more CDR3-containing paired-end reads. TCRdb fed the 5' RACE reads into MiXCR, producing one record per CDR3 protein. The data contain hundreds of thousands of distinct CDR3 sequences, roughly 26% of them singletons. These data come from a study of blood T cells in healthy people across ages. Collection of 8.5 to 10 milliliters of peripheral blood was performed for each donor. Germline-derived CDR1 and CDR2 are MGHRA and YSYEKL. With 4 bases clipped from V and 6 bases from J, the junction kept 8 bases outside the gene matches. The CDR3 is made up of 14 amino acids.

Sequences were obtained from blood. The gene calls are TRBV4-1 and TRBJ2-5; 7 nucleotides agree with TRBD1. This TCR was sampled from a woman in her sixties or seventies in good health. CDR3 in amino acids: CASSRNEGQQTQYF. Written as DNA, the CDR3 is TGCGCCAGCAGCCGGAACGAGGGACAGCAGACCCAGTACTTC.